This T cell receptor beta chain appears in the sequencing data of a study of blood T cell repertoires in COVID-19. Study at large: T cells, B-cell-depleted T cells, or PBMCs provided the cDNA or gDNA that served as material.

V lost 4 bases and J lost 5, with 12 bases in between. Germline V gene sequence: CDR1 SNHLY, CDR2 FYNNEI. The CDR3 is 14 amino acids. Enrolled through a virtual design, the participants were between about 18 and 100 years of age and came from about two dozen US areas. Categorization into cohorts depended on clinical history that participants reported. Two consecutive negative NP/OP PCR tests, clearance, or resolved symptoms defined Cohort 3 recovery. The method was immunoSEQ multiplex PCR; TCRdb's version includes in-frame clones alone and lacks a portion of them. Of over 250,000 clones in the sample, approximately 92% were seen once.

What was sequenced was PBMCs or T cells enriched from blood (not recorded which). The clonotype was recovered from a woman aged 25-40 years who had recovered from COVID-19. The chain couples TRBV2 to TRBJ1-5, with D perhaps TRBD1 (5 bases). CDR3 sequence (DNA): TGTGCCAGCAGTGCATCAGGGATTTATCAGCCCCAGCATTTT. Its protein is CASSASGIYQPQHF.